Following are 18 T cell receptor beta chains from one sample sequenced in a study of CD8 T cells in ankylosing spondylitis. TCRdb re-derived calls from the 5' RACE reads in MiXCR, one entry per CDR3 protein. The table lists around 280,000 distinct CDR3 sequences, 20% of them singletons, with around 8% in the top ten. Sequencing was carried out using blood, either unsorted or a sorted T cell fraction (not recorded which). The receptor set was obtained from a male donor with ankylosing spondylitis or in good health (not recorded which).

A few counts support this clonotype. This chain uses TRBV6-5 with TRBJ1-6; a weak D match, TRBD1 (5 bases). The CDR3 consists of 16 residues. The V and J ends lost 0 bases and 4 bases respectively, with 10 bases between them. Germline CDR1 and CDR2: MNHEY and SVGAGI. This CDR3 reads CASSYSPGPYNSPLHF. CDR3 nucleotide sequence: TGTGCCAGCAGTTACTCACCGGGACCGTATAATTCACCCCTCCACTTT.

There are many counts of this clonotype. V and J are TRBV6-1 and TRBJ1-6; D is unresolved. Trimming stripped 3 bases from V and 8 bases from J, with 14 bases between. The CDR3 contains 15 residues. Germline CDR1 reads MNHNS; CDR2 reads SASEGT. The CDR3 nucleotides are TGTGCCAGCAGTGACATTCCCCGCTTAGATTCACCCCTCCACTTT. Its protein is CASSDIPRLDSPLHF.

In its sample, this clonotype was seen many times. The chain employs TRBV10-3 and TRBJ2-3; D may be TRBD2 (6 bases). The germline V and J ends were trimmed by 6 bases and 0 bases, with 13 bases remaining between them. Germline assignment: CDR1 ENHRY and CDR2 SYGVKD. The CDR3 contains 15 residues. CDR3 sequence: CAISGRGFSTDTQYF. CDR3 nucleotide sequence: TGTGCCATCAGCGGACGGGGGTTTAGCACAGATACGCAGTATTTT.

This clonotype turned up a few times. The chain couples TRBV10-3 to TRBJ2-2; D unresolved. V was shortened by 4 bases and J by 3 bases, with 12 bases between the two germline ends. Germline CDR1 is ENHRY and CDR2 is SYGVKD. CDR3 length: 15 residues. CDR3 sequence: CAISGNLDHTGELFF. The CDR3 DNA sequence: TGTGCCATCAGTGGAAACCTGGACCACACCGGGGAGCTGTTTTTT.

There are many counts of this clonotype. The J gene is TRBJ2-7, the V gene TRBV27; 9 bases align to TRBD1. J was trimmed by 3 bases and V by 6 bases; bases with no gene match: 3. Germline V gives CDR1 MNHEY, CDR2 SMNVEV (reference sequence). The CDR3 sequence is 13 residues long. The CDR3 bases are TGTGCCAGCAGAACAGGGGGCGGCTACGAGCAGTACGTC. Encoded protein: CASRTGGGYEQYV.

V is TRBV12-3 or TRBV12-4 and J is TRBJ2-5; 7 bases fit TRBD1. The V segment lost 4 bases and the J segment 0 bases; nucleotides outside the gene matches: 8. The CDR3 covers 16 residues. The CDR3 is CASSSTGKGYQETQYF. The DNA for the CDR3 is TGTGCCAGCAGTTCGACAGGGAAGGGGTACCAAGAGACCCAGTACTTC.

The chain employs TRBV11-2 and TRBJ2-5, with 7 bases identical to TRBD1. This CDR3 comprises 14 residues. Germline CDR1 reads SGHAT; CDR2 reads FQNNGV. With 4 bases clipped from V and 5 bases from J, the junction kept 7 bases outside the gene matches. The CDR3 protein is CASSSQGKIETQYF. The CDR3 nucleotides read TGTGCCAGCAGCTCACAGGGGAAAATCGAGACCCAGTACTTC. Full variable domain (remainder filled in from reference TRBV11-2 and TRBJ2-5): EAGVAQSPRYKIIEKRQSVAFWCNPISGHATLYWYQQILGQGPKLLIQFQNNGVVDDSQLPKDRFSAERLKGVDSTLKIQPAKLEDSAVYLCASSSQGKIETQYFGPGTRLLVL.

In DNA, the CDR3 is TGTGCCAGCAGCCAAGATGTGGCTAGCGGGATGAGCTCCTACAATGAGCAGTTCTTC. This gives the protein CASSQDVASGMSSYNEQFF. The chain uses TRBV4-2 and TRBJ2-1; 9 positions agree with TRBD2. CDR1 and CDR2 (germline): LGHNA, YNFKEQ. The CDR3 length is 19 residues. Germline trimming cut 0 bases from V and 0 bases from J; bases unmatched to any gene: 9.

This clonotype was seen just once. The chain uses TRBV20-1 and TRBJ2-3, with TRBD1 identical over 10 bases. This CDR3 has 14 amino acids. Germline CDR1 is DFQATT and CDR2 is SNEGSKA (reference sequence). J lost 1 base, V lost 6 bases, and 4 bases had no gene match. The CDR3, as DNA: TGCAGTGCCGTTGGGACAGGGGGCACAGATACGCAGTATTTT. Amino acids: CSAVGTGGTDTQYF.

CDR3 sequence (DNA): TGCGCCAGCAGCTTGGGGGTAGCGGCGGGGACAGATACGCAGTATTTT. Protein: CASSLGVAAGTDTQYF. This chain joins TRBV5-1 and TRBJ2-3, with TRBD2 as a possible D gene (6 bases). The CDR3 consists of 16 residues. Germline V gene lookup returns CDR1 SGHRS and CDR2 YFSETQ. Trimming removed 0 bases from V and 3 bases from J, with 14 bases in between.

This chain uses TRBV27 with TRBJ2-7; D uncertain. Trimming took off 6 bases at V and 0 bases at J, with 12 bases between the two ends. Per germline, CDR1 MNHEY and CDR2 SMNVEV (reference sequence). The CDR3 length is 14 residues. CDR3 DNA: TGTGCCAGCAGCCTACAACCGGGCTCCTACGAGCAGTACGTC. This translates into CASSLQPGSYEQYV.

The V call is TRBV5-1, the J call TRBJ2-2, with D hard to call. Germline loops: CDR1 SGHRS, CDR2 YFSETQ. The CDR3 has 13 residues. Deletions cut 8 bases from V and 3 bases from J, with 11 bases between. The CDR3 loop is CASNVGYTGELFF. Written as DNA, the CDR3 is TGCGCCAGTAACGTGGGATACACCGGGGAGCTGTTTTTT.

The chain is built from TRBV12-3 or TRBV12-4 and TRBJ1-5; possibly TRBD1 for D (6 bases). The CDR3 is 13 amino acids. V gave up 8 bases and J gave up 0 bases, with 8 bases separating them. The CDR3 region has the DNA TGTGCCAGCCGGACAGATAGCAATCAGCCCCAGCATTTT. Amino acid sequence: CASRTDSNQPQHF.

This clonotype appeared a few times. The gene calls are TRBV6-5 and TRBJ1-1; D is perhaps TRBD1 (6 bases). CDR1 MNHEY and CDR2 SVGAGI come from the germline V gene. The V and J ends lost 4 bases and 8 bases respectively, with 11 bases between them. The CDR3 has 12 residues. CDR3 residues: CASSSQGGEAFF. CDR3 DNA: TGTGCCAGCAGTTCCCAAGGGGGGGAAGCTTTCTTT.

The chain combines TRBV20-1 with TRBJ2-3; no definite D call. The CDR3 is 13 residues long. CDR1 is DFQATT and CDR2 is SNEGSKA in the germline V gene (reference sequence). Trimming pared 4 bases from V and 3 bases from J, leaving 11 bases between. The CDR3: CSAILAGTDTQYF. In DNA, the CDR3 is TGCAGTGCTATTTTAGCAGGAACAGATACGCAGTATTTT.

This chain links TRBV5-6 with TRBJ2-3; 8 positions agree with TRBD2. CDR3 length: 15 residues. V shed 4 bases and J 5 bases; nucleotides not matched to a gene: 9. The germline CDR1 and CDR2 sequences are SGHDT and YYEEEE. Here the CDR3 DNA reads TGTGCCAGCAGCGGATTAGCGGGGCGAGTAGATACGCAGTATTTT. Protein: CASSGLAGRVDTQYF. The full variable domain, with the rest looked up from reference TRBV5-6 and TRBJ2-3, is DAGVTQSPTHLIKTRGQQVTLRCSPKSGHDTVSWYQQALGQGPQFIFQYYEEEERQRGNFPDRFSGHQFPNYSSELNVNALLLGDSALYLCASSGLAGRVDTQYFGPGTRLTVL.

This chain uses TRBV5-5 with TRBJ1-1, with 8 bases fitting TRBD1. V shed 4 bases, J shed 4 bases, and the junction held 6 bases outside the gene matches. CDR1 is SGHKS, CDR2 YYEKEE, per germline (reference sequence). This CDR3 contains 14 residues. For the CDR3, the DNA is TGTGCCAGCAGCCAGGACAGGGTGGGCACTGAAGCTTTCTTT. Translation gives CASSQDRVGTEAFF.

This clonotype was observed at least ten times. The chain carries TRBV27 and TRBJ2-2; D might be TRBD1 (6 bases). This CDR3 has 13 amino acids. V shed 4 bases and J shed 7 bases, with 10 bases lying between them. Germline V gene lookup returns CDR1 MNHEY and CDR2 SMNVEV (reference sequence). CDR3 loop: CASSWGLGGELFF. The CDR3 DNA reads TGTGCCAGCAGTTGGGGGCTGGGCGGGGAGCTGTTTTTT.